One sample yielded the 18 T cell receptor beta chains listed below, sequenced in a study of breast tumors, draining lymph nodes, adjacent tissues. From the multiplex PCR reads, TCRdb called clonotypes with MiXCR, one entry per CDR3 protein. The table includes 47,000 or so distinct CDR3 sequences, around 23% detected once. Sequenced sample: breast tumor tissue. These receptors all stem from a female donor with breast cancer. Some clones in this sample may be carry-over from other donors' samples.

This clonotype was detected ten times or more. The chain carries TRBV7-9 and TRBJ2-7, with 9 positions matching TRBD1. There are 12 residues in the CDR3. The V segment lost 5 bases and the J segment 7 bases; nucleotides outside the gene matches: 3. Germline loops: CDR1 SEHNR, CDR2 FQNEAQ (reference sequence). CDR3: CASSDRGWEQYF. In DNA form, the CDR3 reads TGTGCCAGCAGCGACAGGGGGTGGGAGCAGTACTTC.

The V call is TRBV18, the J call TRBJ2-5; 10 bases map to TRBD1. CDR3 length: 17 residues. The J segment lost 2 bases and the V segment lost 3 bases, leaving 9 bases of the junction unmatched. Germline CDR1 reads KGHSH; CDR2 reads LQKENI. CDR3 sequence reads: CASSPPGQGSLQETQYF. The CDR3 bases are TGTGCCAGCTCACCGCCGGGACAGGGGAGCTTACAAGAGACCCAGTACTTC.

This clonotype was counted at least ten times. The junction departs from the called germline gene at one end, perhaps through a read error. The chain joins TRBV14 to TRBJ2-5, with 8 bases lining up with TRBD2. The germline CDR1 and CDR2 sequences are SGHDN and FVKESK. The CDR3 is 12 amino acids. CDR3 in DNA: TGTGCCAGCAGCCCCGAAGCGGGGGCCCGTCACTTC. It yields the protein CASSPEAGARHF.

This clonotype was picked up many times. The CDR3 here is CASSQDKASGYSTDTQYF. The DNA of the CDR3 is TGTGCCAGCAGCCAAGATAAGGCTAGCGGATATAGCACAGATACGCAGTATTTT. This sequence joins TRBV4-2 and TRBJ2-3, with TRBD2 matching over 7 bases. This CDR3 has 18 amino acids. With 0 bases clipped from V and 0 bases from J, the junction kept 9 bases outside the gene matches. Germline lookup yields CDR1 LGHNA and CDR2 YNFKEQ.

The sample holds many counts of this clonotype. The chain combines TRBV7-2 with TRBJ1-2; D gene ambiguous. V lost 3 bases to trimming and J lost 4 bases, with 9 bases between them. Germline CDR1 is SGHTA and CDR2 is FQGNSA. This CDR3 is built from 13 residues. CDR3 coding DNA: TGTGCCAGCAGCTTCGACCGATTCTATGGCTACACCTTC. Translation: CASSFDRFYGYTF.

This clonotype occurred a few times. This may be a read error, as it is one base from a much larger clone. This rearrangement joins TRBV7-9 to TRBJ1-2; unclear D gene. Looked up from germline, CDR1 is SEHNR and CDR2 is FQNEAQ (reference sequence). The CDR3 has 13 residues. CDR3 region: CASSFEPSYGYAF. The CDR3, as DNA: TGTGCCAGCAGCTTCGAACCCAGCTATGGCTACGCCTTC.

This clonotype was observed many times. The J gene is TRBJ2-7, the V gene TRBV7-9; possible D gene TRBD2, 5 bases. This CDR3 contains 13 residues. CDR1 is SEHNR and CDR2 is FQNEAQ in the germline V gene (reference sequence). V lost 6 bases and J 5 bases, leaving 14 bases between the germline ends. The CDR3 here is CASRDSMGDEQYF. CDR3 nucleotide sequence: TGTGCCAGCAGGGACTCTATGGGAGACGAGCAGTACTTC.

With respect to this clonotype: A much bigger clone sits one base away, suggesting this may be a read error. The chain links TRBV24-1 to TRBJ2-3, with no clear D. The CDR3 is made up of 17 amino acids. Germline values: CDR1 KGHDR, CDR2 SFDVKD. CDR3 in amino acids: CAASDPRFGFFTDTQYF. The CDR3 DNA is TGTGCCGCCAGTGACCCGAGATTTGGGTTTTTCACAGATACGCAGTATTTT.

This clonotype was recorded at least ten times. The chain uses TRBV12-3 or TRBV12-4 and TRBJ1-6; D is perhaps TRBD1 (5 bases). V was trimmed by 5 bases and J by 4 bases, leaving 12 bases between them. CDR3 length equals 15 residues. Here the CDR3 DNA reads TGTGCCAGCAGTATCGGACACCAATATAATTCACCCCTCCACTTT. Residues: CASSIGHQYNSPLHF.

In the case of this clonotype: This may be a read error: a much more frequent sequence differs by one nucleotide. The chain combines TRBV12-3 or TRBV12-4 with TRBJ2-7; D gene unclear. CDR3 length: 12 amino acids. The CDR3 spells CASSQYLYEQHF. CDR3 bases: TGTGCCAGCAGCCAATACCTCTACGAGCAGCACTTC.

Only a few counts were recorded for this clonotype. This chain links TRBV5-4 with TRBJ1-2; 10 bases align to TRBD1. Germline-derived CDR1 and CDR2 are SGHNT and YYREEE (reference sequence). The CDR3 loop spans 15 amino acids. Trimming at V came to 4 bases and at J to 4 bases, leaving 7 bases not matched to a gene. CDR3: CASSIRDRGIYGYTF. CDR3 DNA: TGTGCCAGCAGCATCCGGGACAGGGGAATCTATGGCTACACCTTC.

Points on this clonotype: The missing conserved phenylalanine or tryptophan at the end of this CDR3 makes a read error likely. The genes are TRBV18 and TRBJ2-1; 7 bases map to TRBD2. The trim removed 6 bases at V and 12 bases at J, leaving 14 bases unmatched. Germline assignment: CDR1 KGHSH and CDR2 LQKENI. The CDR3 is 14 residues long. The CDR3 DNA is TGTGCCAGCTCGACCCCACTGGAGCGGGGAGGGCAGTTCTCC. Encoded protein: CASSTPLERGGQFS.

For this clonotype: Given a much more abundant clone one base away, this may be a read error. V usage is TRBV5-1 and J usage is TRBJ2-1; maybe TRBD2 (5 bases). Germline values: CDR1 SGHRS, CDR2 YFSETQ. The CDR3 extends over 13 amino acids. Written as DNA, the CDR3 is TGCGCCAGCAGCTCGGACTCTTACAATAAGCAGTTCTTC. It translates to CASSSDSYNKQFF.

The CDR3 region has the DNA TGCAGTGCTAGGCCGACTAGCGGGTTGATCAATGAGCAGTTCTTC. The encoded protein is CSARPTSGLINEQFF. The chain combines TRBV20-1 with TRBJ2-1; 10 bases are shared with TRBD2. Losses at the gene ends were 3 bases for V and 6 bases for J; bases not matched to a gene: 8. There are 15 residues in the CDR3. Germline CDR1 reads DFQATT; CDR2 reads SNEGSKA (reference sequence).

This clonotype was counted at least ten times. The chain is built from TRBV5-1 and TRBJ1-6, with TRBD1 identical over 7 bases. Germline V gives CDR1 SGHRS, CDR2 YFSETQ. With V trimmed by 5 bases and J by 7 bases, 12 bases remained unmatched. CDR3 length: 16 amino acids. The chain's CDR3 is CASRVSQGVLNSPLHF. The CDR3 coding sequence is TGCGCCAGCAGGGTCAGTCAGGGGGTTTTGAATTCACCCCTCCACTTT.

This clonotype has ten or more counts. The gene calls are TRBV9 and TRBJ2-3, with a possible D match to TRBD2 (6 bases). V lost 0 bases and J 1 base, leaving 9 bases between the germline ends. The CDR3 spans 15 residues. Looked up from germline, CDR1 is SGDLS and CDR2 is YYNGEE. The CDR3: CASSVEWGGTDTQYF. CDR3 DNA sequence: TGTGCCAGCAGCGTAGAGTGGGGGGGCACAGATACGCAGTATTTT.

This clonotype came up once. The genes are TRBV11-3 and TRBJ2-1; D remains ambiguous. Between the trimmed V and J ends, which lost 5 bases and 10 bases, there was a span of 18 bases. The CDR3 sequence is 14 residues long. The germline V gene has CDR1 SGHNT and CDR2 YENEEA. The CDR3 DNA reads TGTGCCAGCAGCCAATTTAGGGTTCCGGAGGAGCAGTTCTTC. Translation gives CASSQFRVPEEQFF.

This clonotype was counted many times. The CDR3 region has the DNA TGCAGCGCCCCGGGCCGGGCAGCCTACGAGCAGTACTTC. Protein sequence: CSAPGRAAYEQYF. The V and J genes are TRBV29-1 and TRBJ2-7; D ambiguous. The length of the CDR3 is 13 residues. Germline CDR1 is SQVTM and CDR2 is ANQGSEA. Trimming stripped 7 bases from V and 2 bases from J, with 15 bases between.